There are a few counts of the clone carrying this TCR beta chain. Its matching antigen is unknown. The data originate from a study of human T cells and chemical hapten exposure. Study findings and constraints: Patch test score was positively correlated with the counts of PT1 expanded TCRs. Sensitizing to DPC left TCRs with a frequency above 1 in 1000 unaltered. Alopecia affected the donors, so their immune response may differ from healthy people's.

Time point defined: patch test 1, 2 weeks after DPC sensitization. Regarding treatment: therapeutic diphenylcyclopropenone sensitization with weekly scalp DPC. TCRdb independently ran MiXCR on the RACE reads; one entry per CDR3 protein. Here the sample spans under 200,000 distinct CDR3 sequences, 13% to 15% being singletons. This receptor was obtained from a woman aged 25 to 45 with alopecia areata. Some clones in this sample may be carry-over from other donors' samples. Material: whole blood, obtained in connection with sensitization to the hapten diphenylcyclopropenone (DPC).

CDR3 in amino acids: CASSPDLVAGGPGGNIQYF. The DNA of the CDR3 is TGCGCCAGCAGCCCGGACTTAGTAGCGGGAGGGCCGGGAGGTAACATTCAGTACTTC. The V call is TRBV4-3, the J call TRBJ2-4, with 11 nucleotides matching TRBD2. Per germline, CDR1 LGHNA and CDR2 YSLEER. CDR3 length: 19 residues. J lost 7 bases, V lost 4 bases, and 18 bases had no gene match.